This T cell receptor beta chain was obtained from a study of Tregs in tolerant kidney transplant recipients. The protocol was immunoSEQ multiplex PCR, while the TCRdb copy is restricted to in-frame clones and leaves out a portion. The table has roughly 80,000 clones, roughly 98% seen once. Trimming pared 0 bases from V and 6 bases from J, leaving 16 bases between. Germline V gene sequence: CDR1 MNHNS, CDR2 SASEGT. This CDR3 contains 16 residues. This chain joins TRBV6-1 and TRBJ2-3, with D maybe TRBD2 (6 bases). The sequenced sample was CD4+ T cells from blood, obtained before the transplant. This TCR derives from a human donor who received a combined kidney and bone marrow transplant. The CDR3 DNA reads as TGTGCCAGCAGTGAAGCTCGGTGGGGGGAGCGGGATACGCAGTATTTT. Translation gives CASSEARWGERDTQYF.